The clone carrying this T cell receptor (beta chain) was detected a few times. Antigen: not known. The data were obtained in a study of cytomegalovirus exposure and HLA in healthy donors. Whole-study results and caveats: A later analysis revealed that TCR association rates differed between HLA loci, peaking at DRB1 and bottoming out at HLA-C. HLA allele associations emerged for about 18,000 TCR beta sequences in a later analysis, at 0.05 false discovery rate.

Primers: 60 Vbeta forward and 13 Jbeta reverse. Original processing notes: Tens of millions of unique TCR beta chains, roughly 11 million shared, were counted in a later analysis. Sequenced by immunoSEQ multiplex PCR; TCRdb stores in-frame clones only, minus some. That table gives V, J and clone size, and the DNA gave D and trimming. The repertoire holds 150,000 to 200,000 clones, with roughly three quarters as singletons. Germline CDR1 reads SGHNT; CDR2 reads YENEEA. The CDR3 totals 18 residues. The ends were cut back, 0 bases at V and 2 bases at J, with 14 bases in the middle. The chain has TRBV11-3 and TRBJ2-6; D is ambiguous. The receptor's source is a woman aged 40 to 55 in good health and CMV-seronegative. The sequenced material came from PBMCs. CDR3 protein: CASSLDYWHITGANVLTF. In nucleotides, the CDR3 is TGTGCCAGCAGCTTAGATTATTGGCACATTACTGGGGCCAACGTCCTGACTTTC.